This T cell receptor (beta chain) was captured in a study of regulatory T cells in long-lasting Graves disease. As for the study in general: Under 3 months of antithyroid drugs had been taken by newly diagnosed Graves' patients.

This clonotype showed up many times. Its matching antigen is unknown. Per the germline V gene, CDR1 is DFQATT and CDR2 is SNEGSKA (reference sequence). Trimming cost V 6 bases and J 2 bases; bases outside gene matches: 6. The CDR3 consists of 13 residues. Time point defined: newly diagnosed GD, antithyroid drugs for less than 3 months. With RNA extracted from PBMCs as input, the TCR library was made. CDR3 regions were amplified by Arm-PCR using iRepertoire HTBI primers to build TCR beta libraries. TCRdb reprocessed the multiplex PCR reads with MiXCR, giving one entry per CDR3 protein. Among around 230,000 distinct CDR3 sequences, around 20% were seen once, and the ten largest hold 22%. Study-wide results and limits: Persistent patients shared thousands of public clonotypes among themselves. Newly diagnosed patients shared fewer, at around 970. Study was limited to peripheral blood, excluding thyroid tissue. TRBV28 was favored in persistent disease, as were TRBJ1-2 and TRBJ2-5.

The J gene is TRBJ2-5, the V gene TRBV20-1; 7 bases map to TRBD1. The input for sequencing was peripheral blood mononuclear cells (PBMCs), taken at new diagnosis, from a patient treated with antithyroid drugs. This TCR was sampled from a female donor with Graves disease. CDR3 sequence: CSARTRGQETQYF. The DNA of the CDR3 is TGCAGTGCCAGAACCAGGGGGCAAGAGACCCAGTACTTC.